Following are 32 T cell receptor beta chains from one sample sequenced in a study of blood T cell repertoires in COVID-19. The method was immunoSEQ multiplex PCR; TCRdb's version includes in-frame clones alone and lacks a portion of them. The table shows approximately 170,000 clones, with approximately 83% occurring only once. Source material: peripheral blood. Receptors originate from a man between 70 and 80 years old who had recovered from COVID-19.

V and J are TRBV19 and TRBJ1-5; 7 nucleotides match TRBD1. J was trimmed by 5 bases and V by 6 bases; bases with no gene match: 7. Germline assignment: CDR1 LNHDA and CDR2 SQIVND (reference sequence). The CDR3 spans 14 residues. The CDR3 DNA sequence: TGTGCCAGTAGGGAACGACAGGGACATCAGCCCCAGCATTTT. The encoded protein is CASRERQGHQPQHF.

The chain combines TRBV7-9 with TRBJ1-1, with TRBD1 matching 7 bases. V shed 5 bases and J 0 bases; nucleotides not matched to a gene: 3. Per germline, CDR1 SEHNR and CDR2 FQNEAQ (reference sequence). The CDR3 extends over 14 amino acids. The CDR3 nucleotides are TGTGCCAGCAGCGTACAGGGGATGAACACTGAAGCTTTCTTT. This codes for CASSVQGMNTEAFF.

This clone was detected only once. V is TRBV30 and J is TRBJ1-2; the D is unclear. The germline V gene encodes CDR1 GTSNPN and CDR2 SVGIG (reference sequence). Between the trimmed V and J ends, which lost 4 bases and 2 bases, there was a span of 8 bases. CDR3 length equals 12 residues. In nucleotides, the CDR3 is TGTGCCTGGAACAGATTCAACTATGGCTACACCTTC. Protein sequence: CAWNRFNYGYTF.

This chain connects TRBV19 to TRBJ2-1; D is perhaps TRBD1 (6 bases). Germline CDR1 and CDR2: LNHDA and SQIVND (reference sequence). Trimming removed 3 bases at V and 4 bases at J, with 16 bases between. The CDR3 runs to 16 residues. CDR3: CASSINPSGQYNEQFF. DNA of the CDR3: TGTGCCAGTAGTATCAACCCATCCGGACAGTACAATGAGCAGTTCTTC. Full variable domain (remainder filled in from reference TRBV19 and TRBJ2-1): DGGITQSPKYLFRKEGQNVTLSCEQNLNHDAMYWYRQDPGQGLRLIYYSQIVNDFQKGDIAEGYSVSREKKESFPLTVTSAQKNPTAFYLCASSINPSGQYNEQFFGPGTRLTVL.

The V gene is TRBV28, the J gene TRBJ1-3; D gene ambiguous. Germline CDR1 MDHEN, CDR2 SYDVKM. This CDR3 is 14 amino acids long. Trimming pared 5 bases from V and 4 bases from J, leaving 12 bases between. The chain's CDR3 is CASSPLLSGNTIYF. In DNA, the CDR3 is TGTGCCAGCAGTCCCCTCCTATCCGGAAACACCATATATTTT. Together with reference TRBV28 and TRBJ1-3, the CDR3 gives the full variable domain: DVKVTQSSRYLVKRTGEKVFLECVQDMDHENMFWYRQDPGLGLRLIYFSYDVKMKEKGDIPEGYSVSREKKERFSLILESASTNQTSMYLCASSPLLSGNTIYFGEGSWLTVV.

The chain has TRBV10-3 and TRBJ1-3; 7 bases fit TRBD1. Germline trimming cut 6 bases from V and 0 bases from J; bases unmatched to any gene: 2. CDR1 is ENHRY and CDR2 is SYGVKD in the germline V gene. This CDR3 is built from 14 residues. The CDR3 region is CAIRGQSSGNTIYF. The CDR3 region has the DNA TGTGCCATCAGGGGACAGAGCTCTGGAAACACCATATATTTT.

The gene calls are TRBV9 and TRBJ2-3; 14 nucleotides agree with TRBD2. Germline V gene sequence: CDR1 SGDLS, CDR2 YYNGEE. After removal of 4 bases from V and 6 bases from J, the junction contained 13 bases not matched to a gene. The CDR3 has 18 residues. The CDR3 nucleotides are TGTGCCAGCAGCCCCCGACTAGCGGGAGGGCCTAGTGCGGATACGCAGTATTTT. It codes for CASSPRLAGGPSADTQYF.

The CDR3 sequence: CASSPVRDNYGYTF. The CDR3 nucleotides are TGTGCCAGCTCACCAGTGAGGGATAACTATGGCTACACCTTC. The chain employs TRBV18 and TRBJ1-2; D is ambiguous. The CDR3 is 14 amino acids. V was shortened by 2 bases and J by 1 base, with 8 bases between the two germline ends. CDR1 is KGHSH, CDR2 LQKENI, per germline.

The V gene is TRBV4-1, the J gene TRBJ2-7; possibly TRBD1 for D (6 bases). V was cut by 4 bases and J by 0 bases, with 10 bases left in between. The CDR3 sequence is 14 residues long. CDR1 is MGHRA and CDR2 is YSYEKL in the germline V gene. The DNA for the CDR3 is TGCGCCAGCAGCCTGAACAGGGACTCCTACGAGCAGTACTTC. It translates to CASSLNRDSYEQYF.

This chain joins TRBV3-1 (or the pseudogene TRBV3-2) and TRBJ2-1; no clear D gene. The germline V and J ends were trimmed by 0 bases and 7 bases, with 4 bases remaining between them. The CDR3 is made up of 12 amino acids. CDR1 and CDR2 (germline): LGHDT, YNNKEL (reference sequence). CDR3 protein: CASSQERNEQFF. In DNA, the CDR3 is TGTGCCAGCAGCCAAGAGCGTAATGAGCAGTTCTTC.

V gene TRBV19 combines with J gene TRBJ1-2; 12 positions agree with TRBD1. Germline CDR1 and CDR2: LNHDA and SQIVND (reference sequence). V gave up 2 bases and J gave up 7 bases; unmatched junction bases: 5. This CDR3 comprises 15 residues. In DNA, the CDR3 is TGTGCCAGTAGTATAAATCCGGGACAGGGGGCTGGCTACACCTTC. Its protein product is CASSINPGQGAGYTF.

The rearrangement joins TRBV19 to TRBJ2-5; D perhaps matches TRBD1 (7 bases). Deletions cut 7 bases from V and 5 bases from J, with 11 bases between. The CDR3 has 12 residues. Germline V gene lookup returns CDR1 LNHDA and CDR2 SQIVND (reference sequence). The CDR3 loop reads CASTGGGETQYF. For the CDR3, the DNA is TGTGCCAGTACTGGAGGGGGCGAGACCCAGTACTTC.

The V gene is TRBV9, the J gene TRBJ2-3; the D gene is possibly TRBD2 (5 bases). V shed 2 bases and J shed 0 bases, with 7 bases lying between them. CDR3 length: 14 amino acids. From germline, CDR1 is SGDLS and CDR2 YYNGEE. In DNA, the CDR3 is TGTGCCAGCAGCGTCAGCGGAAGCACAGATACGCAGTATTTT. Protein sequence: CASSVSGSTDTQYF.

The chain couples TRBV28 to TRBJ1-2, with D uncertain. From germline, CDR1 is MDHEN and CDR2 SYDVKM. CDR3 size: 15 residues. V lost 2 bases and J lost 5, with 15 bases in between. In DNA, the CDR3 is TGTGCCAGCAGTTTAATGTCCGGATCGGGGTATGGCTACACCTTC. Translation gives CASSLMSGSGYGYTF.

The chain is built from TRBV12-3 or TRBV12-4 and TRBJ2-1; no clear D. The CDR3 is 11 amino acids. With 6 bases removed from V and 4 bases from J, the gap between germline ends came to 4 bases. The CDR3 loop reads CASSNYNEQFF. The CDR3 region has the DNA TGTGCCAGCAGCAATTACAATGAGCAGTTCTTC.

V usage is TRBV5-1 and J usage is TRBJ2-1; a weak D match, TRBD1 (6 bases). With 2 bases removed from V and 2 bases from J, the gap between germline ends came to 8 bases. The germline V gene has CDR1 SGHRS and CDR2 YFSETQ. The CDR3 is 14 amino acids. Here the CDR3 reads CASSLRGTYNEQFF. In DNA form, the CDR3 reads TGCGCCAGCAGCTTAAGGGGGACCTACAATGAGCAGTTCTTC.

A note on this clone: The same CDR3 also results from other DNA sequences found in this sample. The chain combines TRBV29-1 with TRBJ1-5; possible D gene TRBD1, 6 bases. With 6 bases removed from V and 2 bases from J, the gap between germline ends came to 8 bases. Germline V gene sequence: CDR1 SQVTM, CDR2 ANQGSEA. The CDR3 consists of 12 residues. The CDR3 nucleotides read TGCAGCGTGCGACAGGGCAATCAGCCCCAGCATTTT. Its translation: CSVRQGNQPQHF.

The chain uses TRBV30 and TRBJ1-5, with a tentative D call TRBD1 (6 bases). The CDR3 extends over 14 amino acids. Trimming shortened V by 2 bases and J by 4 bases, and 12 bases separated the two germline ends. Germline CDR1 reads GTSNPN; CDR2 reads SVGIG (reference sequence). The CDR3 DNA is TGTGCCTGGAGTATTGCGACAGGAAATCAGCCCCAGCATTTT. Its translation is CAWSIATGNQPQHF.

The V and J genes are TRBV10-2 and TRBJ2-1; 10 bases map to TRBD2. V trimming: 0 bases; J trimming: 12 bases; junction bases outside the gene matches: 8. Germline CDR1 WSHSY, CDR2 SAAADI. The CDR3 sequence is 15 residues long. CDR3 coding DNA: TGCGCCAGCAGTGAGTCTGCTAGCGGGAGAAGTCGGCAGTTCTTC. The encoded protein is CASSESASGRSRQFF.

This rearrangement joins TRBV10-1 to TRBJ2-1; tentatively, D is TRBD2 (6 bases). This CDR3 is 13 amino acids long. Germline lookup yields CDR1 WNHNN and CDR2 SYGVQD (reference sequence). V lost 3 bases and J lost 7, with 10 bases in between. The CDR3 region is CASSETSSNEQFF. The CDR3 DNA sequence: TGCGCCAGCAGTGAAACTAGCTCGAATGAGCAGTTCTTC.

This clone was picked up a small number of times. This chain joins TRBV9 and TRBJ1-6, with D tentatively TRBD1 (6 bases). The CDR3 extends over 15 amino acids. Germline V CDR1 and CDR2: SGDLS, YYNGEE. Trimming left V 0 bases short and J 10 bases short, with 14 bases between. The CDR3, as DNA: TGTGCCAGCAGCGTAGATGGCAGGGGAAACTCACCCCTCCACTTT. Translation gives CASSVDGRGNSPLHF.

This clone was counted a single time. The rearrangement uses TRBV5-1 and TRBJ2-1; D might be TRBD2 (5 bases). The CDR3 contains 14 residues. CDR1 SGHRS and CDR2 YFSETQ come from the germline V gene. Trimming took off 7 bases at V and 0 bases at J, with 11 bases between the two ends. CDR3 DNA: TGCGCCAGCGGAACTAGTGGCTCCTACAATGAGCAGTTCTTC. Protein product: CASGTSGSYNEQFF.

V gene TRBV18 combines with J gene TRBJ1-1; 9 bases are shared with TRBD1. This CDR3 comprises 14 residues. CDR1 is KGHSH and CDR2 is LQKENI in the germline V gene. V was clipped by 5 bases and J by 3 bases; unmatched bases: 4. The CDR3, as DNA: TGTGCCAGCTCAAGGGACAGGGAATACACTGAAGCTTTCTTT. Translating gives CASSRDREYTEAFF.

The chain combines TRBV7-9 with TRBJ2-7, with 9 nucleotides matching TRBD2. Trimming took 5 bases from V and 7 from J; bases not matched to a gene: 6. Germline CDR1 and CDR2: SEHNR and FQNEAQ (reference sequence). The CDR3 loop spans 13 amino acids. The CDR3 region has the DNA TGTGCCAGCAGCGCCAGGACTAGCGCAGAGCAGTACTTC. Translating it yields CASSARTSAEQYF.

This sequence joins TRBV19 and TRBJ1-6; perhaps TRBD1 as D (6 bases). CDR1 is LNHDA, CDR2 SQIVND, per germline (reference sequence). There are 15 residues in the CDR3. V was shortened by 7 bases and J by 10 bases, with 20 bases between the two germline ends. CDR3 sequence reads: CASTPEHRVPSPLHF. In DNA, the CDR3 is TGTGCCAGTACTCCCGAGCACAGGGTACCCTCACCCCTCCACTTT.

The chain uses TRBV19 and TRBJ1-1, with D tentatively TRBD1 (5 bases). Germline V lookup: CDR1 LNHDA, CDR2 SQIVND (reference sequence). V was pared by 7 bases and J by 1 base, with 16 bases between. This CDR3 has 15 amino acids. The DNA for the CDR3 is TGTGCCAGTATCGTTGGGGCGATGGCGAACACTGAAGCTTTCTTT. It specifies CASIVGAMANTEAFF. The whole variable domain, filled in from reference TRBV19 and TRBJ1-1, reads DGGITQSPKYLFRKEGQNVTLSCEQNLNHDAMYWYRQDPGQGLRLIYYSQIVNDFQKGDIAEGYSVSREKKESFPLTVTSAQKNPTAFYLCASIVGAMANTEAFFGQGTRLTVV.

The chain combines TRBV11-3 with TRBJ2-1; 8 bases map to TRBD2. The CDR3 covers 15 residues. Germline loops: CDR1 SGHNT, CDR2 YENEEA. J lost 8 bases, V lost 1 base, and 7 bases had no gene match. The CDR3 sequence is CASSLGREANDEQFF. The CDR3 DNA follows: TGTGCCAGCAGCTTAGGGCGGGAGGCTAACGATGAGCAGTTCTTC.

The chain couples TRBV27 to TRBJ1-4; D remains unclear. Germline assignment: CDR1 MNHEY and CDR2 SMNVEV (reference sequence). Deletions cut 5 bases from V and 5 bases from J, with 9 bases between. The CDR3 is made up of 13 amino acids. This CDR3 is CASSQAGNEKLFF. The CDR3 coding sequence is TGTGCCAGCAGTCAGGCGGGGAATGAAAAACTGTTTTTT.

The gene calls are TRBV5-1 and TRBJ2-3; 7 bases line up with TRBD2. The CDR3 has 15 residues. Looked up from germline, CDR1 is SGHRS and CDR2 is YFSETQ. Trimming at V came to 4 bases and at J to 0 bases, leaving 5 bases not matched to a gene. The CDR3 DNA reads TGCGCCAGCAGCATCCCTAGCGGTAGCACAGATACGCAGTATTTT. This sequence encodes CASSIPSGSTDTQYF. Looking up the rest from reference TRBV5-1 and TRBJ2-3 gives the full variable domain: KAGVTQTPRYLIKTRGQQVTLSCSPISGHRSVSWYQQTPGQGLQFLFEYFSETQRNKGNFPGRFSGRQFSNSRSEMNVSTLELGDSALYLCASSIPSGSTDTQYFGPGTRLTVL.

J is TRBJ2-1 and V is TRBV5-5; no clear D. CDR1 SGHKS and CDR2 YYEKEE come from the germline V gene (reference sequence). The CDR3 is 13 residues long. The germline V and J ends were trimmed by 4 bases and 7 bases, with 12 bases remaining between them. CDR3 sequence reads: CASSQEDRNEQFF. CDR3 nucleotide sequence: TGTGCCAGCAGCCAGGAAGATAGAAATGAGCAGTTCTTC.

This rearrangement joins TRBV7-2 to TRBJ2-5; 9 nucleotides align to TRBD2. V lost 2 bases to trimming and J lost 9 bases; unmatched junction nucleotides: 13. Germline values: CDR1 SGHTA, CDR2 FQGNSA. The CDR3 loop spans 16 amino acids. For the CDR3, the DNA is TGTGCCAGCAGCTTAAACCCCGGGACTAGCCCCAGGGCCCAGTACTTC. Amino acid sequence: CASSLNPGTSPRAQYF.

The chain recombines TRBV20-1 with TRBJ2-5; 7 positions agree with TRBD1. J was trimmed by 4 bases and V by 3 bases; bases with no gene match: 8. Germline assignment: CDR1 DFQATT and CDR2 SNEGSKA (reference sequence). The CDR3 has 14 amino acids. The CDR3 DNA reads TGCAGTGCTAGTGTAGACAGGGTTGGAGAGACCCAGTACTTC. It translates to CSASVDRVGETQYF.